These T cell receptor beta chains were read from a single sample in a study of human T cells and chemical hapten exposure. TCRdb fed the RACE reads into MiXCR, producing one record per CDR3 protein. Counted here are roughly 84,000 distinct CDR3 sequences, approximately 11% occurring once; the ten biggest clones make up about 3.5%. The sample in question was whole blood, obtained in connection with sensitization to the hapten diphenylcyclopropenone (DPC). The receptors were gathered from a woman between 50 and 59 years old with alopecia areata. Some clones in this sample may be carry-over from other donors' samples. Each CDR3 is given with its conserved first and last residue. Fields, in order: V gene, D gene, J gene, clone size, CDR3 protein, CDR3 DNA. D genes are given only for firm matches. A clone size is listed for some rows: how often the clone was seen (once, few, many), or a class if it is expanded.

TRBV28	-	TRBJ2-1	many	CATGRYNEQFF	TGTGCTACCGGTCGTTACAATGAGCAGTTCTTC
TRBV6-1	TRBD1	TRBJ2-5	-	CASSESGQGTRETQYF	TGTGCCAGCAGTGAATCGGGACAGGGGACCCGGGAGACCCAGTACTTC
TRBV5-4	-	TRBJ1-1	-	CASSPRVYDTEAFF	TGTGCCAGCAGCCCCAGGGTATATGACACTGAAGCTTTCTTT
TRBV30	-	TRBJ1-2	many	CAWSVRVGYTF	TGTGCCTGGAGTGTACGGGTTGGCTACACCTTC
TRBV12-3/TRBV12-4	-	TRBJ2-5	few	CASSNRVGETQYF	TGTGCCAGCAGTAACAGGGTCGGAGAGACCCAGTACTTC
TRBV7-2	-	TRBJ2-4	-	CASSLVSGGAAKNIQYF	TGTGCCAGCAGCTTAGTCTCGGGGGGCGCAGCCAAAAACATTCAGTACTTC
TRBV7-2	-	TRBJ1-1	many	CASSLGVPVNTEAFF	TGTGCCAGCAGCTTAGGAGTCCCAGTTAACACTGAAGCTTTCTTT
TRBV11-2	-	TRBJ2-7	-	CASSKGRDLEQYF	TGTGCCAGCAGCAAAGGCCGGGACCTCGAGCAGTACTTC
TRBV7-2	-	TRBJ1-5	many	CASSLQGNQPQHF	TGTGCCAGCAGCCTCCAGGGGAATCAGCCCCAGCATTTT
TRBV5-4	TRBD1	TRBJ2-7	many	CASSYGTGNYEQYF	TGTGCCAGCAGTTACGGGACAGGGAACTACGAGCAGTACTTC
TRBV4-2	-	TRBJ2-6	few	CASSEGSSGADVLTF	TGTGCCAGCAGTGAAGGAAGCTCTGGGGCCGACGTCCTGACTTTC
TRBV6-2/TRBV6-3	-	TRBJ1-5	many	CASSPNTNQPQHF	TGTGCCAGCAGCCCTAACACGAATCAGCCCCAGCATTTT
TRBV10-3	TRBD1	TRBJ2-3	many	CAISSPGQVTDTQYF	TGTGCCATCTCAAGCCCGGGACAGGTCACAGATACGCAGTATTTT
TRBV7-3	-	TRBJ1-1	-	CASSLSGVEDTEAFF	TGTGCCAGCAGCTTAAGCGGGGTGGAGGACACTGAAGCTTTCTTT
TRBV20-1	-	TRBJ2-1	few	CSARGRGIYNEQFF	TGCAGTGCTAGAGGCAGGGGAATTTACAATGAGCAGTTCTTC
TRBV29-1	-	TRBJ2-7	many	CSALKVGAYEQYF	TGCAGCGCCCTTAAAGTAGGGGCCTACGAGCAGTACTTC
TRBV24-1	TRBD1	TRBJ2-2	-	CATSDPGQGATGELFF	TGTGCCACCAGTGATCCAGGACAGGGGGCGACCGGGGAGCTGTTTTTT
TRBV7-3	-	TRBJ2-5	many	CASSLQDQETQYF	TGTGCCAGCAGCTTACAGGACCAAGAGACCCAGTACTTC
TRBV4-2	TRBD2	TRBJ2-1	many	CASSQGGLAGGNNEQFF	TGTGCCAGCAGCCAAGGCGGACTAGCGGGAGGTAACAATGAGCAGTTCTTC
TRBV12-3/TRBV12-4	-	TRBJ1-1	many	CASSFERGEAFF	TGTGCCAGCAGTTTTGAGAGGGGTGAAGCTTTCTTT
TRBV29-1	TRBD1	TRBJ1-5	many	CSVAWTGRQPQHF	TGCAGCGTTGCCTGGACAGGTAGACAGCCCCAGCATTTT
TRBV5-1	TRBD2	TRBJ2-3	-	CASSLDAGAGDTQYF	TGCGCCAGCAGCTTGGACGCGGGAGCTGGAGATACGCAGTATTTT
TRBV19	-	TRBJ2-6	-	CASRSVGANVLTF	TGTGCCAGCAGATCGGTAGGGGCCAACGTCCTGACTTTC
TRBV28	TRBD1	TRBJ2-2	many	CASSFPRTGSTGELFF	TGTGCCAGCAGTTTCCCTCGGACAGGATCGACCGGGGAGCTGTTTTTT
TRBV11-3	-	TRBJ2-5	many	CASSLDGTQTQYF	TGTGCCAGCAGCTTAGATGGGACGCAGACCCAGTACTTC
TRBV6-2/TRBV6-3	TRBD1	TRBJ1-5	-	CASSYSVQGQGLYSNQPQHF	TGTGCCAGCAGTTACTCCGTCCAGGGACAGGGGCTTTATAGCAATCAGCCCCAGCATTTT
TRBV12-3/TRBV12-4	-	TRBJ1-1	-	CASTIQMNTEAFF	TGTGCCAGCACCATACAGATGAACACTGAAGCTTTCTTT
TRBV2	TRBD2	TRBJ2-1	-	CASSEAKTSGTLYNEQFF	TGTGCCAGCAGTGAAGCTAAAACTAGCGGAACCCTATACAATGAGCAGTTCTTC
TRBV25-1	TRBD2	TRBJ2-1	-	CASRDSSGVYNEQFF	TGTGCCAGCAGAGATTCTAGCGGGGTTTACAATGAGCAGTTCTTC
TRBV12-3/TRBV12-4	-	TRBJ2-6	-	CASSPYGANVLTF	TGTGCCAGCAGTCCCTATGGGGCCAACGTCCTGACTTTC
TRBV19	-	TRBJ1-3	-	CASSPQGRISGNTIYF	TGTGCCAGTAGTCCTCAGGGACGGATCTCTGGAAACACCATATATTTT
TRBV29-1	TRBD2	TRBJ2-3	-	CSYTPSGITDTQYF	TGCAGCTATACCCCTAGCGGAATTACAGATACGCAGTATTTT
TRBV5-6	-	TRBJ2-5	many	CASSVLETQYF	TGTGCCAGCAGCGTCTTGGAGACCCAGTACTTC
TRBV7-6	-	TRBJ2-2	many	CASSHRVGNTGELFF	TGTGCCAGCAGCCACAGGGTTGGGAACACCGGGGAGCTGTTTTTT
TRBV12-3/TRBV12-4	-	TRBJ2-1	-	CASRGDGYGEQFF	TGTGCCAGCAGAGGGGACGGCTACGGTGAGCAGTTCTTC
TRBV5-1	-	TRBJ2-3	-	CASSYLLPTQYF	TGCGCCAGCAGCTATCTACTACCTACCCAATATTTT
TRBV21-1	-	TRBJ2-3	-	CASSSRPRTRTDTQYF	TGTGCCAGCAGCTCTCGCCCCAGGACGAGGACAGATACGCAGTATTTT
TRBV7-8	TRBD2	TRBJ2-7	many	CASSPPTSGLAVSYEQYF	TGTGCCAGCAGCCCACCCACCTCGGGACTAGCGGTCTCCTACGAGCAGTACTTC
TRBV20-1	TRBD1	TRBJ1-4	few	CSAPDRGRDEKLFF	TGCAGTGCTCCTGACAGGGGGCGAGACGAAAAACTGTTTTTT
TRBV7-3	TRBD1	TRBJ2-7	few	CASSLGSGTGVYEQYF	TGTGCCAGCAGCTTGGGGTCGGGGACAGGGGTCTACGAGCAGTACTTC
TRBV20-1	-	TRBJ2-3	-	CSVTKTGDTQYF	TGCAGTGTGACGAAAACAGGAGATACGCAGTATTTT
TRBV20-1	TRBD2	TRBJ2-3	-	CSAPRGSGTGADTQYF	TGCAGTGCCCCCCGGGGTAGCGGGACTGGGGCAGATACGCAGTATTTT
TRBV20-1	TRBD2	TRBJ2-2	many	CSVAISGRAQGELFF	TGCAGTGTGGCTATTAGCGGGAGGGCCCAAGGGGAGCTGTTTTTT
TRBV7-9	TRBD2	TRBJ2-5	few	CVSSGAGGKETQYF	TGTGTCAGCAGCGGGGCGGGAGGAAAGGAGACCCAGTACTTC
TRBV28	TRBD2	TRBJ2-1	-	CASGRTSGKYNEQFF	TGTGCCAGCGGGAGGACTAGCGGGAAGTACAATGAGCAGTTCTTC
TRBV6-1	-	TRBJ1-3	many	CASLAAYSGNTIYF	TGTGCCAGCCTTGCGGCTTACTCTGGAAACACCATATATTTT
TRBV29-1	TRBD1	TRBJ2-2	few	CSAQQGAANTGELFF	TGCAGCGCCCAACAGGGGGCGGCGAACACCGGGGAGCTGTTTTTT
TRBV21-1	-	TRBJ1-1	many	CASSSRGSANTEAFF	TGTGCCAGCAGCTCCCGGGGCTCAGCGAACACTGAAGCTTTCTTT
TRBV4-3	TRBD2	TRBJ2-3	many	CASSQDPRGRAADTQYF	TGCGCCAGCAGCCAAGATCCCCGCGGGAGGGCCGCGGATACGCAGTATTTT
TRBV3-1	-	TRBJ2-7	few	CASSRSGAGDEQYF	TGTGCCAGCAGCCGTTCCGGCGCTGGGGACGAGCAGTACTTC
TRBV29-1	-	TRBJ2-1	many	CSVDRLNSYNEQFF	TGCAGCGTTGATAGGCTAAACTCCTACAATGAGCAGTTCTTC
TRBV25-1	TRBD2	TRBJ2-1	few	CASSRTSGRGDNEQFF	TGTGCCAGCAGTAGGACTAGCGGGAGAGGGGACAATGAGCAGTTCTTC
TRBV7-9	TRBD1	TRBJ1-1	-	CASSRSEGAGTEAFF	TGTGCCAGCAGCCGCAGTGAGGGGGCAGGCACTGAAGCTTTCTTT
TRBV7-9	-	TRBJ2-7	few	CASSLVTAYEQYF	TGTGCCAGCAGCTTAGTAACAGCCTACGAGCAGTACTTC
TRBV4-3	-	TRBJ2-3	many	CASSPVGSLSTDTQYF	TGCGCCAGCAGCCCGGTGGGGTCCCTAAGCACAGATACGCAGTATTTT